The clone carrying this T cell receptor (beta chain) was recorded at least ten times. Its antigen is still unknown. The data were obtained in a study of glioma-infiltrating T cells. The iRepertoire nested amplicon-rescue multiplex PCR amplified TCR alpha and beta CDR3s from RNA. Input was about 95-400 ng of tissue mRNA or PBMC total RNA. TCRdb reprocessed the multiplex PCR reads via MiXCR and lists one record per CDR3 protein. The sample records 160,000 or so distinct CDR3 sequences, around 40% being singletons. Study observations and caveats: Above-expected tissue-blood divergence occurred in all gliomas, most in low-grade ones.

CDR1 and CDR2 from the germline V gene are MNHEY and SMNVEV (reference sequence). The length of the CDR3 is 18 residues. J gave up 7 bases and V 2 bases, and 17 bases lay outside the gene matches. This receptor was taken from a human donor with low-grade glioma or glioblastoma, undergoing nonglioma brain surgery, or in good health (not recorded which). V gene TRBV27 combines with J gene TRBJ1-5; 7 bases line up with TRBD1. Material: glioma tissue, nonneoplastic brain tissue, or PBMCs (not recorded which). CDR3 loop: CASSLGGGRGKLVQPQHF. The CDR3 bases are TGTGCCAGCAGTTTAGGCGGGGGCAGGGGGAAACTTGTGCAGCCCCAGCATTTT.